The 22 T cell receptor beta chains reported below all come from one sample, sequenced in a study of CXCR3-negative and CXCR3-positive naive CD8 T cells. Study-wide findings and caveats: A higher hydrophobicity marked the TRB CDR3s of CXCR3-positive naive cells versus CXCR3-negative naive cells.

Antigens of these TCRs are unknown. 5' RACE with UMI labels generated the TRB cDNA libraries. TCRdb reprocessed the 5' RACE reads; each CDR3 protein has one entry and no DNA is given. The repertoire shows fewer than 90,000 distinct CDR3 sequences; the top ten hold around 0.62%. The sample comprised naive CXCR3+ CD8+ T cells from blood. Subset defined: CD45RO-CCR7+CD27+CD95- naive CD8+ T cells expressing CXCR3 (TNR3+). The source of these receptors is a human donor in good health. Some clones in this sample may be carry-over from other donors' samples.

The V and J genes are TRBV29-1 and TRBJ1-2; as DNA is missing, the TRBD1 call by TCRdb cannot be tested. This CDR3 is built from 14 residues. The germline gives CDR1 SQVTM, CDR2 ANQGSEA. Here the CDR3 reads CSVEGAGGHYGYTF.

The chain combines TRBV6-2 or TRBV6-3 with TRBJ2-7. The CDR3 consists of 12 residues. CDR1 and CDR2 (germline): MNHEY, SVGEGT. The CDR3 sequence: CASSNLYYEQYF.

The rearrangement uses TRBV29-1 and TRBJ2-2. The CDR3 runs to 12 residues. Germline V gives CDR1 SQVTM, CDR2 ANQGSEA. The CDR3 loop reads CSVEATSGELFF.

The chain is built from TRBV29-1 and TRBJ2-1; TCRdb's assignment of TRBD1 cannot be checked, as there is no DNA. The CDR3 extends over 12 amino acids. Looked up from germline, CDR1 is SQVTM and CDR2 is ANQGSEA. CDR3 amino acids: CSVSGQLNEQFF.

The chain combines TRBV29-1 with TRBJ1-1; TCRdb's D call, TRBD1, is unchecked because there is no DNA. The V gene's germline CDR1 is SQVTM and CDR2 ANQGSEA. This CDR3 has 12 residues. The CDR3 sequence: CSVEAHRAEAFF.

V is TRBV7-2 and J is TRBJ1-5; the D call from TCRdb, TRBD1, cannot be confirmed without DNA. This CDR3 comprises 16 residues. Germline CDR1 reads SGHTA; CDR2 reads FQGNSA. The CDR3 spells CASSLGDGDRNQPQHF.

The gene calls are TRBV12-3 or TRBV12-4 and TRBJ2-7; as DNA is missing, the TRBD1 call by TCRdb cannot be tested. The CDR3 spans 14 residues. This chain's CDR3 is CASRLAGGNYEQYF.

This sequence joins TRBV30 and TRBJ1-1. Germline V gives CDR1 GTSNPN, CDR2 SVGIG (reference sequence). The CDR3 contains 12 residues. CDR3 sequence reads: CAWSVLNTEAFF.

V usage is TRBV4-2 and J usage is TRBJ1-3; TCRdb's assignment of TRBD1 cannot be checked, as there is no DNA. Germline CDR1 and CDR2: LGHNA and YNFKEQ. This CDR3 spans 16 amino acids. The CDR3 region is CASSQLPTGNGNTIYF.

The rearrangement links TRBV28 to TRBJ2-3; the TCRdb call, TRBD1, lacks DNA for checking. The V gene's germline CDR1 is MDHEN and CDR2 SYDVKM. This CDR3 spans 15 amino acids. CDR3 residues: CASSLGRFRTDTQYF.

The J gene is TRBJ1-1, the V gene TRBV12-3 or TRBV12-4. CDR3 length: 14 residues. Here the CDR3 reads CASSRSRSSTEAFF.

The J gene is TRBJ2-6, the V gene TRBV6-5; the D gene TCRdb calls, TRBD1, cannot be checked with no DNA. This CDR3 has 16 residues. Germline CDR1 reads MNHEY; CDR2 reads SVGAGI. CDR3 protein: CASSRDTGSGANVLTF.

This chain connects TRBV15 to TRBJ2-1; without DNA, the TCRdb call of TRBD1 cannot be checked. Germline V gives CDR1 LNHNV, CDR2 YYDKDF (reference sequence). This CDR3 contains 15 residues. The CDR3 region is CATSRGSGAYNEQFF.

The V gene is TRBV7-9, the J gene TRBJ2-1; without DNA, the TCRdb call of TRBD1 cannot be checked. CDR1 and CDR2 from the germline V gene are SEHNR and FQNEAQ (reference sequence). This CDR3 region has 13 residues. The CDR3 sequence is CASSPRDRDEQFF. Full variable domain (missing parts from reference TRBV7-9 and TRBJ2-1): DTGVSQNPRHKITKRGQNVTFRCDPISEHNRLYWYRQTLGQGPEFLTYFQNEAQLEKSRLLSDRFSAERPKGSFSTLEIQRTEQGDSAMYLCASSPRDRDEQFFGPGTRLTVL.

The CDR3 region is CASTPGGGISYEQYF. This sequence joins TRBV28 and TRBJ2-7; TCRdb indicates TRBD2, and absent DNA this call remains unverified. The CDR3 consists of 15 residues. Germline CDR1 reads MDHEN; CDR2 reads SYDVKM. Using reference TRBV28 and TRBJ2-7 for the parts outside the CDR3, the full variable domain is DVKVTQSSRYLVKRTGEKVFLECVQDMDHENMFWYRQDPGLGLRLIYFSYDVKMKEKGDIPEGYSVSREKKERFSLILESASTNQTSMYLCASTPGGGISYEQYFGPGTRLTVT.

V is TRBV4-1 and J is TRBJ2-6; no DNA is available, so the TRBD1 call from TCRdb remains unchecked. This CDR3 is 18 amino acids long. Germline V gene lookup returns CDR1 MGHRA and CDR2 YSYEKL. This chain's CDR3 is CASRSDTGAHSGANVLTF.

The chain carries TRBV23-1 and TRBJ2-4; TCRdb proposes TRBD2, but this gene call is untestable without DNA. TRBV23-1 is labeled an ORF, and its function is uncertain. This CDR3 has 16 residues. The CDR3 loop reads CASSPNSKGRKNIQYF.

The chain employs TRBV6-6 and TRBJ2-1; TCRdb gives TRBD2 as the D gene, but with no DNA this cannot be confirmed. Germline values: CDR1 MNHNY, CDR2 SVGAGI (reference sequence). This CDR3 has 14 residues. This chain's CDR3 is CASSYSFLAGMVFF.

V and J are TRBV12-3 or TRBV12-4 and TRBJ2-3; TCRdb gives TRBD2 as the D gene, but with no DNA this cannot be confirmed. The CDR3 covers 17 residues. The CDR3 spells CASSSTSGGSSTDTQYF.

The chain links TRBV7-9 to TRBJ1-2; TCRdb calls TRBD1, which cannot be checked without DNA. The germline CDR1 and CDR2 sequences are SEHNR and FQNEAQ (reference sequence). This CDR3 is built from 15 residues. CDR3 protein: CASSSPGQGVNGYTF.

The chain is built from TRBV5-1 and TRBJ2-1; the TRBD2 assignment by TCRdb is unverifiable without DNA. The CDR3 spans 15 residues. CDR1 and CDR2 (germline): SGHRS, YFSETQ. CDR3 sequence: CASSLAGGPGNEQFF. Full variable domain (rest looked up from reference TRBV5-1 and TRBJ2-1): KAGVTQTPRYLIKTRGQQVTLSCSPISGHRSVSWYQQTPGQGLQFLFEYFSETQRNKGNFPGRFSGRQFSNSRSEMNVSTLELGDSALYLCASSLAGGPGNEQFFGPGTRLTVL.

The chain carries TRBV29-1 and TRBJ2-7. CDR1 and CDR2 (germline): SQVTM, ANQGSEA. There are 13 residues in the CDR3. CDR3 amino acids: CSVVLGGPYEQYF.